One and the same sample provided the 10 T cell receptor beta chains below, sequenced in a study of blood T cell repertoires in COVID-19. Generated by immunoSEQ multiplex PCR, the TCRdb table keeps only in-frame clones and is missing some. The sample holds 200,000 or so clones, about 85% seen once. Sequenced sample: peripheral blood. Every receptor here comes from a man in his sixties with COVID-19, enrolled during active disease.

J is TRBJ1-1 and V is TRBV5-1; D not resolved. This CDR3 is 16 amino acids long. CDR1 and CDR2 (germline): SGHRS, YFSETQ. With 4 bases removed from V and 3 bases from J, the gap between germline ends came to 19 bases. The CDR3 coding sequence is TGCGCCAGCAGCGTCAAAAGCGGACCGATCGACACTGAAGCTTTCTTT. Its protein product is CASSVKSGPIDTEAFF.

The CDR3 nucleotides read TGCAGCGTGGGCCGGGGACTAGCGGGGAACTACGAGCAGTACTTC. Translating it yields CSVGRGLAGNYEQYF. This chain links TRBV29-1 with TRBJ2-7; 13 bases are shared with TRBD2. The germline V gene encodes CDR1 SQVTM and CDR2 ANQGSEA. There are 15 residues in the CDR3. V lost 6 bases to trimming and J lost 3 bases; unmatched junction nucleotides: 8.

The chain links TRBV4-2 to TRBJ2-1; 10 positions match TRBD2. This CDR3 is 15 amino acids long. Germline assignment: CDR1 LGHNA and CDR2 YNFKEQ. After removal of 1 base from V and 9 bases from J, the junction contained 6 bases not matched to a gene. CDR3 region: CASSQAFLAGVEQFF. DNA for the CDR3: TGTGCCAGCAGCCAAGCATTCCTAGCGGGAGTTGAGCAGTTCTTC.

This clone was seen a single time. This same CDR3 is encoded by further DNA sequences in the sample. The genes are TRBV7-2 and TRBJ1-6; tentatively, D is TRBD1 (5 bases). The CDR3 spans 14 residues. Germline CDR1 is SGHTA and CDR2 is FQGNSA. V lost 1 base, J lost 9 bases, and 10 bases lay in between. The CDR3 bases are TGTGCCAGCAGCTTAGTGAGGGGAGGTTCACCCCTCCACTTT. Protein sequence: CASSLVRGGSPLHF.

The chain couples TRBV5-5 to TRBJ1-2; D is undetermined. The germline V gene encodes CDR1 SGHKS and CDR2 YYEKEE (reference sequence). V was clipped by 2 bases and J by 7 bases, with 6 bases between them. CDR3 size: 11 residues. Here the CDR3 DNA reads TGTGCCAGCAGCTTTGGGAGTGGCTACACCTTC. Protein sequence: CASSFGSGYTF.

This clone appeared once. In DNA form, the CDR3 reads TGTGCCACCAGTGGCATAAGAGGCCTGAACACTGAAGCTTTCTTT. This translates into CATSGIRGLNTEAFF. This sequence joins TRBV24-1 and TRBJ1-1; D ambiguous. The CDR3 runs 15 residues. V was cut by 5 bases and J by 0 bases, with 12 bases left in between. Germline V gene sequence: CDR1 KGHDR, CDR2 SFDVKD.

In DNA, the CDR3 is TGTGCCACCAGCAGGGCACAGGGAGGGGGATACGAAAAACTGTTTTTT. Its translation: CATSRAQGGGYEKLFF. The chain is built from TRBV15 and TRBJ1-4; perhaps TRBD1 as D (6 bases). The CDR3 loop spans 16 amino acids. Between the trimmed V and J ends, which lost 3 bases and 8 bases, there was a span of 19 bases. The germline gives CDR1 LNHNV, CDR2 YYDKDF (reference sequence).

V is TRBV5-1 and J is TRBJ2-1; D may be TRBD1 (5 bases). Germline CDR1 SGHRS, CDR2 YFSETQ. V shed 0 bases and J shed 0 bases, with 10 bases lying between them. The CDR3 is 16 residues long. In nucleotides, the CDR3 is TGCGCCAGCAGCTTGGAGGGGCGCACCTCCTACAATGAGCAGTTCTTC. Amino acid sequence: CASSLEGRTSYNEQFF.

This chain connects TRBV4-3 to TRBJ1-1, with D uncertain. V lost 1 base to trimming and J lost 5 bases, with 8 bases between them. Germline CDR1 is LGHNA and CDR2 is YSLEER. The CDR3 loop spans 13 amino acids. CDR3 protein: CASSQVEGTEAFF. DNA of the CDR3: TGCGCCAGCAGCCAAGTCGAGGGAACTGAAGCTTTCTTT.

The genes are TRBV6-5 and TRBJ1-2; TRBD1 matches 7 bases. CDR3 length: 13 amino acids. In germline, CDR1 is MNHEY, CDR2 SVGAGI. Trimming removed 5 bases from V and 5 bases from J; junction bases left unmatched: 5. CDR3 sequence reads: CASSIDRAYGYTF. CDR3 nucleotide sequence: TGTGCCAGCAGTATCGACAGGGCGTATGGCTACACCTTC.